These T cell receptor beta chains were read from a single sample in a study of early T cells in non-severe SARS-CoV-2 infection. TCRdb reprocessed the 5' RACE reads via MiXCR and lists one record per CDR3 protein. The sample consists of 61,000 or so distinct CDR3 sequences, around 11% of them appearing once. The specimen comprised whole blood, sampled at baseline. All receptors come from an adult who was a healthcare worker with PCR-confirmed SARS-CoV-2 infection or an uninfected control (not recorded which). The donor label of this sample is uncertain. Each CDR3 is given with its conserved first and last residue. A D gene is named only where the DNA matches it firmly. Clone size is given for some rows only: seen once, a few or many times, or a class if the clone is expanded.

j_gene,v_gene,d_gene,abundance,CDR3nt,CDR3aa
TRBJ1-2,TRBV6-5,NA,NA,TGTGCCAGCAGTCACCCAGGCTCCTCTAACTATGGCTACACCTTC,CASSHPGSSNYGYTF
TRBJ2-5,TRBV2,TRBD2,few,TGTGCCAGCGTTTTTGCGGGACTAGCGGAAGAGACCCAGTACTTC,CASVFAGLAEETQYF
TRBJ2-3,TRBV7-2,NA,NA,TGTGCCAGCAGCCCCGGACGTGGGGATACGCAGTATTTT,CASSPGRGDTQYF
TRBJ1-2,TRBV2,NA,NA,TGTGCCAGCAGTGCAGGGAATTTTGTCTACACCTTC,CASSAGNFVYTF
TRBJ1-6,TRBV9,TRBD1,NA,TGTGCCAGCAGCGTAGCTGGCACAGGGGGCGGAAATTTCTATAATTCACCCCTCCACTTT,CASSVAGTGGGNFYNSPLHF
TRBJ2-6,TRBV7-6,NA,NA,TGTGCCAGCAGCTTAGCGTTCAGGTCGTCTGGGGCCAACGTCCTGACTTTC,CASSLAFRSSGANVLTF
TRBJ1-5,TRBV10-3,NA,few,TGTGCCATCAGTGAAAGCACATATAGCAATCAGCCCCAGCATTTT,CAISESTYSNQPQHF
TRBJ1-1,TRBV10-3,TRBD1,NA,TGTGCCATCAGCGTCGGGACAGCGAACACTGAAGCTTTCTTT,CAISVGTANTEAFF
TRBJ2-3,TRBV12-3/TRBV12-4,NA,NA,TGTGCCAGCAGTCCCATCCGGACAGTGAGGATCACAGATACGCAGTATTTT,CASSPIRTVRITDTQYF
TRBJ2-5,TRBV12-3/TRBV12-4,TRBD2,few,TGTGCCAGCAGTTCCCGGACTAGCGGAAAAGAGACCCAGTACTTC,CASSSRTSGKETQYF
TRBJ2-4,TRBV7-3,NA,many,TGTGCCAGCAGCCCCGGGGGCAGGGCGGACATTCAGTACTTC,CASSPGGRADIQYF
TRBJ2-5,TRBV9,TRBD2,many,TGTGCCAGCAGCGTAGGGCTAGCGGGGGGAGAGACCCAGTACTTC,CASSVGLAGGETQYF